This T cell receptor (beta chain) came from a study of brain T cells in children with intractable seizures. Trimming stripped 5 bases from V and 1 base from J, with 15 bases between. This CDR3 is built from 16 residues. The germline V gene encodes CDR1 LNHDA and CDR2 SQIVND (reference sequence). Sequencing was performed with immunoSEQ multiplex PCR; in TCRdb, only in-frame clones are kept and a portion is missing. The data contain 300,000 to 400,000 clones, over 90% of them singletons. Time point: blood from clinic visit 5 months post-surgery; TSC patient then seizure free. The clonotype comes from a boy in the first two years of life with tuberous sclerosis and intractable seizures. The material was peripheral blood, obtained approximately 5 months after surgery. This sequence joins TRBV19 and TRBJ1-3; no clear D. The CDR3 protein is CASSFNRDVSGNTIYF. As DNA, the CDR3 is TGTGCCAGTAGTTTTAATCGGGATGTTTCTGGAAACACCATATATTTT. Variable domain in full (rest from reference TRBV19 and TRBJ1-3): DGGITQSPKYLFRKEGQNVTLSCEQNLNHDAMYWYRQDPGQGLRLIYYSQIVNDFQKGDIAEGYSVSREKKESFPLTVTSAQKNPTAFYLCASSFNRDVSGNTIYFGEGSWLTVV.